This TCR beta chain was retrieved from a study of shared clonotypes between healthy human individuals. The germline V gene has CDR1 SGHVS and CDR2 FQNEAQ. The CDR3 spans 15 residues. Trimming took 6 bases from V and 1 from J; bases not matched to a gene: 7. Evenly divided among several immunoSEQ plates was the genomic DNA of each subset. Profiling relied on immunoSEQ multiplex PCR, and the TCRdb table lists in-frame clones only, not all of them. The sample lists around 2.3 million clones; approximately 96% were seen once. This chain connects TRBV7-8 to TRBJ2-3; TRBD1 matches 7 bases. Sequencing input: naive CD4+ T cells sorted from blood. Noted subset: CD45RA+ positively selected. The receptor was isolated from a man younger than 35 in good health. This CDR3 is CASSSFDRGTDTQYF. CDR3 in DNA: TGTGCCAGCAGTTCTTTTGACAGGGGCACAGATACGCAGTATTTT.